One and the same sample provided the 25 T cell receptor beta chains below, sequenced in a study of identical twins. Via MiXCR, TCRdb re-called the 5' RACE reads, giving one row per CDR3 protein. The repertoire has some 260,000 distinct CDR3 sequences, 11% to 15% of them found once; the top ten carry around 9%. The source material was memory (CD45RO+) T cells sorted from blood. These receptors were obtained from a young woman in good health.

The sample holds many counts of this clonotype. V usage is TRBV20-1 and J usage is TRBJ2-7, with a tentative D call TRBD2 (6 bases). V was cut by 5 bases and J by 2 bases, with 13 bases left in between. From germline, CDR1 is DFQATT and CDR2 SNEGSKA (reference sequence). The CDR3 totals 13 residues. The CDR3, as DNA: TGCAGTGCTGGCGGGATTAGACCCTACGAGCAGTACTTC. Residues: CSAGGIRPYEQYF.

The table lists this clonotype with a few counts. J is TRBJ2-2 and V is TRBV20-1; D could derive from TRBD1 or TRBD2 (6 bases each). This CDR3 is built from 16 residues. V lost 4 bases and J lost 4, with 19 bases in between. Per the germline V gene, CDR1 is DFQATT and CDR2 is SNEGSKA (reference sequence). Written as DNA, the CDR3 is TGCAGTGCTACCCCTGCGGGGCGAGGGGGCACCGGGGAGCTGTTTTTT. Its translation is CSATPAGRGGTGELFF.

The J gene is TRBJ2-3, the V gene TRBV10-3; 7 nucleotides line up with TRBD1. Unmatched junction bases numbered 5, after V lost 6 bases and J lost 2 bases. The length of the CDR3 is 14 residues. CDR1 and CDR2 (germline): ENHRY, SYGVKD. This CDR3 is CAISTGAITDTQYF. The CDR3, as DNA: TGTGCCATCAGCACAGGGGCAATCACAGATACGCAGTATTTT.

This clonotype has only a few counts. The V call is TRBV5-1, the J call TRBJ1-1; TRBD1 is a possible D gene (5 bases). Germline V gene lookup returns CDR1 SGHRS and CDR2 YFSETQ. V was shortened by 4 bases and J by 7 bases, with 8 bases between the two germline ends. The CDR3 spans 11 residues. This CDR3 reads CASSQDSEAFF. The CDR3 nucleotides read TGCGCCAGCAGCCAAGACAGTGAAGCTTTCTTT. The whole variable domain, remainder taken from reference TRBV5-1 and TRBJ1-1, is KAGVTQTPRYLIKTRGQQVTLSCSPISGHRSVSWYQQTPGQGLQFLFEYFSETQRNKGNFPGRFSGRQFSNSRSEMNVSTLELGDSALYLCASSQDSEAFFGQGTRLTVV.

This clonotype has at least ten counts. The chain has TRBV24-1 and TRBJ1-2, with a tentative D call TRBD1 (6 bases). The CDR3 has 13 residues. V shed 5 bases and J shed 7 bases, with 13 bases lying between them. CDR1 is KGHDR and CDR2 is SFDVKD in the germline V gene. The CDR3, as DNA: TGTGCCACCAGTGGTACCGGGACATCTGGCTACACCTTC. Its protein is CATSGTGTSGYTF.

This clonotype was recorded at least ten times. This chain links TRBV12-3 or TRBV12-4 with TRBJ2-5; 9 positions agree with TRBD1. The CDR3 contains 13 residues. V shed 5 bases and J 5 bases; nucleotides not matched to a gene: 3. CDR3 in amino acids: CASSQDRGETQYF. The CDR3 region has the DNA TGTGCCAGCAGTCAGGACAGGGGTGAGACCCAGTACTTC.

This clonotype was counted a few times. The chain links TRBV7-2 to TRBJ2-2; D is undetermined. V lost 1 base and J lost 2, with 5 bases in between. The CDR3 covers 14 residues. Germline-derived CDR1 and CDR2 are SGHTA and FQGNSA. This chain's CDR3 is CASSLVRNTGELFF. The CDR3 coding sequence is TGTGCCAGCAGCTTAGTTCGTAACACCGGGGAGCTGTTTTTT.

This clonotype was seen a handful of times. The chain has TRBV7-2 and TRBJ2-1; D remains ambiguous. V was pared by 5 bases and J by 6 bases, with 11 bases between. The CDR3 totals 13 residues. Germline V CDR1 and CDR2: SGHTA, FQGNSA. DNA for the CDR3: TGTGCCAGCAGCCCCCAGCTAGGCAATGAGCAGTTCTTC. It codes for CASSPQLGNEQFF.

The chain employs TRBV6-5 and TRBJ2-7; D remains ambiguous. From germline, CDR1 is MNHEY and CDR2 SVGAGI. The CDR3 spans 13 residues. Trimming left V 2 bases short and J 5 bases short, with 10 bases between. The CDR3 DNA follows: TGTGCCAGCAGTTACGACGGAGTCGACGAGCAGTACTTC. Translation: CASSYDGVDEQYF.

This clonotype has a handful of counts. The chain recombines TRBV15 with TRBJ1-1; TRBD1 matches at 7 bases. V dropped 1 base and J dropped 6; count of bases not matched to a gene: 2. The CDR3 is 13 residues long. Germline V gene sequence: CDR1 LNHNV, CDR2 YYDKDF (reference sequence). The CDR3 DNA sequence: TGTGCCACCAGCAGAGGGGACAGTGCTGAAGCTTTCTTT. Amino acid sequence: CATSRGDSAEAFF.

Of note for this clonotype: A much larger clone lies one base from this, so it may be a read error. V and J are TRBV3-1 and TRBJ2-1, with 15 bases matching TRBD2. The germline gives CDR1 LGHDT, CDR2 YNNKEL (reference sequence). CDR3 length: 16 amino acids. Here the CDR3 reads CATSQRTSGRGNEQFF. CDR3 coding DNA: TGTGCCACCAGCCAAAGGACTAGCGGGAGGGGTAATGAGCAGTTCTTC.

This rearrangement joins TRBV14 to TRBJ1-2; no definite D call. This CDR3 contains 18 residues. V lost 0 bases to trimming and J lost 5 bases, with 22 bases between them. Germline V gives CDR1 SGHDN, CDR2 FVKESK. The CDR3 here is CASSQDFGPAPRLYGYTF. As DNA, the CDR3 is TGTGCCAGCAGCCAAGACTTCGGACCTGCTCCCCGATTGTATGGCTACACCTTC.

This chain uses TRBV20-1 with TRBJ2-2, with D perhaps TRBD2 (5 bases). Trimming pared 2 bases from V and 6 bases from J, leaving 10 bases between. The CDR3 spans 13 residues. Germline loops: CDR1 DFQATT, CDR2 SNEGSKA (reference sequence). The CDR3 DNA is TGCAGTGCTAGATCCAGGAGGTCCGGGGAGCTGTTTTTT. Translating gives CSARSRRSGELFF.

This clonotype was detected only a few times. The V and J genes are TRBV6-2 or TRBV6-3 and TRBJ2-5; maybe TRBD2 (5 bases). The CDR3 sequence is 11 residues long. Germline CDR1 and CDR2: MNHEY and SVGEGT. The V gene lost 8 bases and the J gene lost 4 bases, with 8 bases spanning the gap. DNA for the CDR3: TGTGCCAGCGGGAGCGGAGAGACCCAGTACTTC. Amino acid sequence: CASGSGETQYF.

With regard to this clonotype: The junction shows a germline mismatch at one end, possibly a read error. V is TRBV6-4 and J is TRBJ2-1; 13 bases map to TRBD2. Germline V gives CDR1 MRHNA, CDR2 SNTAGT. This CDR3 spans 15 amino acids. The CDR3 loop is CSSGPGTSGNNEQFF. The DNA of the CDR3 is TGTTCCAGTGGGCCCGGGACTAGCGGGAACAATGAGCAGTTCTTC.

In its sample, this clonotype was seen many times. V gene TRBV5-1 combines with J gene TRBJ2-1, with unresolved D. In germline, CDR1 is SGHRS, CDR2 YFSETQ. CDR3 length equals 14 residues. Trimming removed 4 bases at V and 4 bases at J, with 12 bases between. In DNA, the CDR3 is TGCGCCAGCAGCCCTCTCGGCTTTTACAATGAGCAGTTCTTC. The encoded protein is CASSPLGFYNEQFF.

This chain's CDR3 is CASRGQQLTYEQYF. As DNA, the CDR3 is TGTGCCAGCCGGGGACAGCAACTCACCTACGAGCAGTACTTC. V and J are TRBV28 and TRBJ2-7; 7 positions agree with TRBD1. The V gene's germline CDR1 is MDHEN and CDR2 SYDVKM. CDR3 size: 14 residues. V shed 8 bases, J shed 2 bases, and the junction held 9 bases outside the gene matches.

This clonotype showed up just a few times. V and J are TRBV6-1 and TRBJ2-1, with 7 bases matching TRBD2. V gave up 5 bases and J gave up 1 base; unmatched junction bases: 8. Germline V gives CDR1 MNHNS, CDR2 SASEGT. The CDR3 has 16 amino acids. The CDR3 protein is CASSRDRDYSYNEQFF. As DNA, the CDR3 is TGTGCCAGCAGTCGGGACCGGGACTATTCCTACAATGAGCAGTTCTTC.

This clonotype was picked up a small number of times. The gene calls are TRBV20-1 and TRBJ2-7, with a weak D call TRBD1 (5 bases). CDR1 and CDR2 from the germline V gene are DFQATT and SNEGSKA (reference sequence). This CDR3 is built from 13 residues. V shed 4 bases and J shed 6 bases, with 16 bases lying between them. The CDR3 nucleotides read TGCAGTGCTACTCGGACGCCACAGGCCGAGCAGTACTTC. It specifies CSATRTPQAEQYF.

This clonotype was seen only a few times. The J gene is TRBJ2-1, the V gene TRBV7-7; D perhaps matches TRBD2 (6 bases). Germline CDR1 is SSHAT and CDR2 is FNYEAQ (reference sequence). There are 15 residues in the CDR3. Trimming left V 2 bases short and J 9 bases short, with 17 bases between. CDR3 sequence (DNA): TGTGCCAGCAGCTTAAATGAAGGTTCGGGAGTTGAGCAGTTCTTC. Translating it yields CASSLNEGSGVEQFF.

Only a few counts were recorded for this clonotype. As DNA, the CDR3 is TGTGCCAGCAGTAATAGACAGGGGTTCTTTCACGAGCAGTACTTC. Protein: CASSNRQGFFHEQYF. The chain recombines TRBV6-1 with TRBJ2-7; TRBD1 matches 8 bases. V dropped 5 bases and J dropped 5; count of bases not matched to a gene: 11. The CDR3 loop spans 15 amino acids. Germline V CDR1 and CDR2: MNHNS, SASEGT.

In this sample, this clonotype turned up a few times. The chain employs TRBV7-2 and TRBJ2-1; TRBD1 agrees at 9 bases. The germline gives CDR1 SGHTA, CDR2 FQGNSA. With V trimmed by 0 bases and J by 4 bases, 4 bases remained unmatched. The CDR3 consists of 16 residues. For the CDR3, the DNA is TGTGCCAGCAGCTTAGCGGACAGGGGCCTTTACAATGAGCAGTTCTTC. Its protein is CASSLADRGLYNEQFF. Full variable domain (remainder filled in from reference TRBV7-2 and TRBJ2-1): GAGVSQSPSNKVTEKGKDVELRCDPISGHTALYWYRQSLGQGLEFLIYFQGNSAPDKSGLPSDRFSAERTGGSVSTLTIQRTQQEDSAVYLCASSLADRGLYNEQFFGPGTRLTVL.

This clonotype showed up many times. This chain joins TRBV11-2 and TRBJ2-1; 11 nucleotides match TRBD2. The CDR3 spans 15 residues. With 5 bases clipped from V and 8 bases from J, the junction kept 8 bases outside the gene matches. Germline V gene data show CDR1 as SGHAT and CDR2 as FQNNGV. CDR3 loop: CASSVAGGPLYEQFF. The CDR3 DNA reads TGTGCCAGCAGCGTAGCGGGAGGGCCGCTTTATGAGCAGTTCTTC.

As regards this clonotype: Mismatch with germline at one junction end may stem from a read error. The CDR3 region is CSAREGGLYEQYF. CDR3 DNA: TGCAGTGCCAGAGAAGGGGGTTTATACGAGCAGTACTTC. The chain couples TRBV20-1 to TRBJ2-7, with D tentatively TRBD1 (6 bases). Germline CDR1 reads DFQATT; CDR2 reads SNEGSKA (reference sequence). The CDR3 has 13 amino acids.

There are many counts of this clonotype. The CDR3 coding sequence is TGTGCCAGCAGCCCAGGGGGGGCCAGGGAGACCCAGTACTTC. This encodes CASSPGGARETQYF. The V gene is TRBV4-2, the J gene TRBJ2-5; possibly TRBD1 or TRBD2 for D (7 bases each). The germline gives CDR1 LGHNA, CDR2 YNFKEQ. The germline V and J ends were trimmed by 4 bases and 5 bases, with 14 bases remaining between them. The CDR3 sequence is 14 residues long.